A selection of T cell receptor beta chains follows, all from one sample in a study of blood T cell repertoires in COVID-19. Profiling relied on immunoSEQ multiplex PCR, and the TCRdb table lists in-frame clones only, not all of them. This table has roughly 230,000 clones, around 90% appearing once. Sample: peripheral blood. These receptors were taken from a man under 40 with COVID-19, enrolled during active disease. The CDR3 runs from the conserved cysteine through the conserved F or W. The D gene is left open where the match is weak. Clone size is stated in some rows and not others, as once, few, many or a class when expanded.

d_call	v_call	j_call	clone_size	cdr3_nt	cdr3_aa
TRBD1	TRBV28	TRBJ1-1	-	TGTGCCAGCAGCCCCGGGACAGGGGACACTGAAGCTTTCTTT	CASSPGTGDTEAFF
-	TRBV2	TRBJ2-6	once	TGTGCCAGCAGTGAAGCAGGGGCAGGGGCCAACGTCCTGACTTTC	CASSEAGAGANVLTF
-	TRBV30	TRBJ1-6	-	TGTGCCTGGAGTGGGAGGGTCGACTCACCCCTCCACTTT	CAWSGRVDSPLHF
TRBD2	TRBV29-1	TRBJ2-3	-	TGCAGCGTCCGCGGGGGGCAGGGCGGAGATACGCAGTATTTT	CSVRGGQGGDTQYF
TRBD2	TRBV5-4	TRBJ2-1	-	TGTGCCAGCAGCCCCGGGCCTAGCGGGGGGGAAAATGAGCAGTTCTTC	CASSPGPSGGENEQFF
-	TRBV7-9	TRBJ2-5	-	TGTGCCAGCAGCCAAACAGGGTTCCAAGAGACCCAGTACTTC	CASSQTGFQETQYF
-	TRBV27	TRBJ1-5	-	TGTGCCAGCAGTTTGTCCCACACATCTAGCAATCAGCCCCAGCATTTT	CASSLSHTSSNQPQHF
TRBD1	TRBV5-4	TRBJ1-1	-	TGTGCCAGCAGCTTGGGGGGACAGGGTCATGAAGCTTTCTTT	CASSLGGQGHEAFF
TRBD1	TRBV5-1	TRBJ2-1	-	TGCGCCAGCAGCGTGGACAGGACGTCTTACAATGAGCAGTTCTTC	CASSVDRTSYNEQFF
TRBD2	TRBV5-1	TRBJ2-3	-	TGCGCCAGCAGCTTCCGGGGGGGCGGGACAGATACGCAGTATTTT	CASSFRGGGTDTQYF
TRBD1	TRBV5-1	TRBJ1-1	-	TGCGCCAGCAGACAGGGGGCTGACACTGAAGCTTTCTTT	CASRQGADTEAFF
-	TRBV3-1/TRBV3-2	TRBJ2-7	-	TGTGCCAGCTCTAGAGGCTCCGACGAGCAGTACTTC	CASSRGSDEQYF
TRBD1	TRBV5-1	TRBJ2-7	-	TGCGCCAGCAGCTACGATCCGGGACAGGGTTACGAGCAGTACTTC	CASSYDPGQGYEQYF
-	TRBV3-1/TRBV3-2	TRBJ2-5	-	TGTGCCAGCAGCCAACATAACCCCGGAGGAGAGACCCAGTACTTC	CASSQHNPGGETQYF
-	TRBV3-1/TRBV3-2	TRBJ1-1	few	TGTGCCAGCAGCCTTTCGGACACTAACACTGAAGCTTTCTTT	CASSLSDTNTEAFF
TRBD2	TRBV2	TRBJ2-7	-	TGTGCCAGCAGTGAAGATCGTAGCGGGGGACTCTACGAGCAGTACTTC	CASSEDRSGGLYEQYF
TRBD2	TRBV11-2	TRBJ2-5	-	TGTGCCAGCAGCTTAGATCTGCCGGGGGGGCAAGAGACCCAGTACTTC	CASSLDLPGGQETQYF
-	TRBV19	TRBJ2-6	once	TGTGCCAGTAGAGCCGGGGCCAACGTCCTGACTTTC	CASRAGANVLTF
TRBD2	TRBV6-4	TRBJ2-2	once	TGTGCCAGCAGTAAATTCAGCGGGGTCAACACCGGGGAGCTGTTTTTT	CASSKFSGVNTGELFF
-	TRBV29-1	TRBJ2-7	-	TGCAGCGTTGAGTTGGGCCGACACTCCTACGAGCAGTACTTC	CSVELGRHSYEQYF
-	TRBV3-1/TRBV3-2	TRBJ1-3	-	TGTGCCAGCAGCCAAGAACAGGGCTCTGGAAACACCATATATTTT	CASSQEQGSGNTIYF
-	TRBV5-1	TRBJ1-6	-	TGCGCCAGCAGCCTGGCGGCGGCCGCTGGGAGGTCACCCCTCCACTTT	CASSLAAAAGRSPLHF
-	TRBV5-4	TRBJ1-2	-	TGTGCCAGCAGCCTCTACGGGAGTTATGGCTACACCTTC	CASSLYGSYGYTF
TRBD1	TRBV4-1	TRBJ2-5	-	TGCGCCAGCAGCCAAGAGATCAGGGGGCCGGAGACCCAGTACTTC	CASSQEIRGPETQYF
TRBD2	TRBV2	TRBJ2-1	-	TGTGCCAGCAGTCCGGAAGCGGGGGTCCCCTACAATGAGCAGTTCTTC	CASSPEAGVPYNEQFF
TRBD1	TRBV11-2	TRBJ2-7	-	TGTGCCAGCAGCGCGAACAGGGGCTTCTACGAGCAGTACTTC	CASSANRGFYEQYF
-	TRBV4-1	TRBJ1-1	-	TGCGCCAGCAGCCAAGACGGTCACGACACTGAAGCTTTCTTT	CASSQDGHDTEAFF
-	TRBV11-2	TRBJ1-2	-	TGTGCCATTAGGGGAAGTCTGGACGATGGCTACACCTTC	CAIRGSLDDGYTF
TRBD1	TRBV7-2	TRBJ1-2	-	TGTGCCAGCAGCTTACTTGGGACAGGGGTCCGAACTAACTATGGCTACACCTTC	CASSLLGTGVRTNYGYTF
TRBD1	TRBV5-1	TRBJ2-6	-	TGCGCCAGCCGGACAGGGTATAAGGGAGTAGCTGGGGCCAACGTCCTGACTTTC	CASRTGYKGVAGANVLTF
TRBD1	TRBV5-1	TRBJ1-6	-	TGCGCCAGCAGCCGAACAGGGGAATCACCCCTCCACTTT	CASSRTGESPLHF
-	TRBV4-1	TRBJ2-7	-	TGCGCCAGCAGCCAACAACTAGCCGGAGACGAGCAGTACTTC	CASSQQLAGDEQYF
-	TRBV9	TRBJ1-6	once	TGTGCCAGCAGCGTAGGGGGACTCAGCTCCTATAATTCACCCCTCCACTTT	CASSVGGLSSYNSPLHF
TRBD1	TRBV7-9	TRBJ2-7	-	TGTGCCAGCAGCTGGGACAGGGATGGCGAGCAGTACTTC	CASSWDRDGEQYF
-	TRBV12-3/TRBV12-4	TRBJ2-2	-	TGTGCCAGCAGTTTTTTGAGTAACGGGGAGCTGTTTTTT	CASSFLSNGELFF
-	TRBV5-5	TRBJ1-4	-	TGTGCCAGCAACAGGCATAATGAAAAACTGTTTTTT	CASNRHNEKLFF
TRBD1	TRBV27	TRBJ1-1	-	TGTGCCAGCAGTACACAAGGGACAGTTGAAGCTTTCTTT	CASSTQGTVEAFF
TRBD1	TRBV5-5	TRBJ1-2	once	TGTGCCAGCAGCTTGGGTGAAACAGGGGGCTATGGCTACACCTTC	CASSLGETGGYGYTF
-	TRBV19	TRBJ1-3	-	TGTGCCAGTACGTTCAGGGATGGAAACACCATATATTTT	CASTFRDGNTIYF
-	TRBV3-1/TRBV3-2	TRBJ2-3	-	TGTGCCAGCAGCCTAGGAGCCTTGGGGAGTACAGATACGCAGTATTTT	CASSLGALGSTDTQYF
-	TRBV5-1	TRBJ1-4	-	TGCGCCAGCAGCTCCTTGACGTCTGGAGACGAAAAACTGTTTTTT	CASSSLTSGDEKLFF
TRBD1	TRBV4-1	TRBJ2-1	-	TGCGCCAGCAGCCAAGATGGGGGACAGAGCTCCTACAATGAGCAGTTCTTC	CASSQDGGQSSYNEQFF
TRBD1	TRBV2	TRBJ2-5	-	TGTGCCAGCAGTGAACTCGGGCAGGGGGTAGAGACCCAGTACTTC	CASSELGQGVETQYF
-	TRBV30	TRBJ1-6	-	TGTGCCAGTGGAAGGCGGCGTGCGAATTCACCCCTCCACTTT	CASGRRRANSPLHF
TRBD1	TRBV5-4	TRBJ2-2	-	TGTGCCAGCAGCCCGACCGGGACAGGGGGAACCGGGGAGCTGTTTTTT	CASSPTGTGGTGELFF
-	TRBV3-1/TRBV3-2	TRBJ2-1	-	TGTGCCAGCAGCCAAGTGACAGACAATGAGCAGTTCTTC	CASSQVTDNEQFF
TRBD1	TRBV30	TRBJ1-5	-	TGTGCCTGGAGTGTATGGGGACAGGGGGGTCAGCCCCAGCATTTT	CAWSVWGQGGQPQHF
TRBD1	TRBV6-5	TRBJ2-7	-	TGTGCCAGCAGGGTCGGACAGGGGAGGGAGCAGTACTTC	CASRVGQGREQYF
-	TRBV27	TRBJ1-1	-	TGTGCCAGCAGCCGAGGACTCGGTTTTTTGATTGAAGCTTTCTTT	CASSRGLGFLIEAFF
TRBD2	TRBV7-6	TRBJ2-7	-	TGTGCCAGCAGCCCCGGACTAGCGGGGGGACCCATCTCCTACGAGCAGTACTTC	CASSPGLAGGPISYEQYF
-	TRBV6-5	TRBJ1-5	-	TGTGCCAGCAGTTACGCGCAGGGCCACAATCAGCCCCAGCATTTT	CASSYAQGHNQPQHF